This T cell receptor beta chain is drawn from a study of T-cell memory formation after mild COVID-19. Findings of the study overall: Pre-infection memory carried some responding clones, suggesting that cross-reactive memory joined.

It was 5'RACE with constant-segment primers that produced the TCR alpha and TCR beta cDNA libraries, which carried sample barcodes and UMIs. TCRdb processed the 5' RACE reads anew with MiXCR; each CDR3 protein has one entry. The table includes fewer than 450,000 distinct CDR3 sequences, 20% to 25% detected once. The table lists this clonotype with a few counts. Its antigen remains unknown. Trimming took off 4 bases at V and 5 bases at J, with 17 bases between the two ends. Germline values: CDR1 LGHNA, CDR2 YSLEER. This CDR3 spans 15 amino acids. V usage is TRBV4-3 and J usage is TRBJ1-1, with TRBD1 as a possible D gene (6 bases). The sequenced material came from PBMCs or a T cell subset sorted from them (not recorded which). The source of this sequence is an adult woman who had mild COVID-19 (a few samples of this study predate the infection). Cell type and time point are not known. The CDR3, as DNA: TGCGCCAGCAGCCCCTGGGTGGGGGCGAGGACTGAAGCTTTCTTT. Translation: CASSPWVGARTEAFF.